These T cell receptor beta chains were read from a single sample in a study of shared clonotypes between healthy human individuals. TCRdb's table, derived via immunoSEQ multiplex PCR, lists solely in-frame clones and lacks some. The sample has 70,000 to 95,000 clones; under 65% are singletons. Input material: memory CD8+ T cells sorted from blood. All receptors derive from a man aged 30 to 39 in good health. The CDR3 runs from the conserved cysteine through the conserved F or W. The order of the fields is CDR3 DNA, CDR3 protein, J gene, D gene, clone size, V gene, CDR3 length. A D gene is named only where the DNA matches it firmly. Rows give clone size only sometimes, using once, few, many, or a class for an expanded clone.

DNA: TGTGCCAGCAGTTTAAGTAACCTAGCGGACAATGAGCAGTTCTTC; CDR3: CASSLSNLADNEQFF; J: TRBJ2-1; D: TRBD2; size: once; V: TRBV28; length: 15
DNA: TGTGCCAGCAGTGAGGTGGGCCACACCGGGGAGCTGTTTTTT; CDR3: CASSEVGHTGELFF; J: TRBJ2-2; D: .; size: few; V: TRBV6-1; length: 14
DNA: TGCGCCAGCAGCTTGGACCTTAGCGGGAGTGAAGAGACCCAGTACTTC; CDR3: CASSLDLSGSEETQYF; J: TRBJ2-5; D: TRBD2; size: .; V: TRBV5-1; length: 16
DNA: TGTGCCAGCAGCTCCCGGACTAGCGCTACACCCAATGAGCAGTTCTTC; CDR3: CASSSRTSATPNEQFF; J: TRBJ2-1; D: TRBD2; size: few; V: TRBV7-9; length: 16
DNA: TGTGCCAGCAGCTTAGCGCAAGGGTACCAAGAGACCCAGTACTTC; CDR3: CASSLAQGYQETQYF; J: TRBJ2-5; D: .; size: .; V: TRBV7-9; length: 15
DNA: TGTGCCAGCAGCCTAATGGATGTTGGCGCCGGGGAGCTGTTTTTT; CDR3: CASSLMDVGAGELFF; J: TRBJ2-2; D: .; size: .; V: TRBV5-6; length: 15
DNA: TGCGCCAGCAGCTCGTGGACTAGCGGAGGAGATACGCAGTATTTT; CDR3: CASSSWTSGGDTQYF; J: TRBJ2-3; D: TRBD2; size: few; V: TRBV10-1; length: 15
DNA: TGTGCCAGCAGCACCGGGGGAAATGGCTACACCTTC; CDR3: CASSTGGNGYTF; J: TRBJ1-2; D: .; size: .; V: TRBV5-6; length: 12
DNA: TGTGCCAGCGGACTAGCGCAGTACAATGAGCAGTTCTTC; CDR3: CASGLAQYNEQFF; J: TRBJ2-1; D: TRBD2; size: .; V: TRBV6-5; length: 13
DNA: TGCGCCAGCAGCTGGACAGCAGCTAATGAGCAGTTCTTC; CDR3: CASSWTAANEQFF; J: TRBJ2-1; D: .; size: many; V: TRBV4-1; length: 13
DNA: TGTGCCAGCAGTCCAAGGGGGACAGGGGCCACTGGGAACTATGGCTACACCTTC; CDR3: CASSPRGTGATGNYGYTF; J: TRBJ1-2; D: TRBD1; size: few; V: TRBV27; length: 18
DNA: TGTGCCAGCAGCTTACTTATTCGGGGACTGTACAATGAGCAGTTCTTC; CDR3: CASSLLIRGLYNEQFF; J: TRBJ2-1; D: .; size: few; V: TRBV7-8; length: 16
DNA: TGCAGCGCTGGGAGTGGGGCAGAGAACTATGGCTACACCTTC; CDR3: CSAGSGAENYGYTF; J: TRBJ1-2; D: .; size: .; V: TRBV29-1; length: 14
DNA: TGTGCCAGCAGTGATCCCGGAGGGCTACTAGTTAACGAGCAGTACTTC; CDR3: CASSDPGGLLVNEQYF; J: TRBJ2-7; D: .; size: .; V: TRBV25-1; length: 16
DNA: TGTGCCAGCAGTGAAGGCCAGAACACCGGGGAGCTGTTTTTT; CDR3: CASSEGQNTGELFF; J: TRBJ2-2; D: .; size: .; V: TRBV25-1; length: 14
DNA: TGTGCCAGCAGTCTGGGGGGGCACAATGAGCAGTTCTTC; CDR3: CASSLGGHNEQFF; J: TRBJ2-1; D: .; size: many; V: TRBV27; length: 13
DNA: TGTGCCAGCAGCGGGCTAGCGGGAGGTTTCCAAGAGACCCAGTACTTC; CDR3: CASSGLAGGFQETQYF; J: TRBJ2-5; D: TRBD2; size: few; V: TRBV9; length: 16
DNA: TGTGCCAGCAGTGAAAATACGAAGGGCTACACCTTC; CDR3: CASSENTKGYTF; J: TRBJ1-2; D: .; size: .; V: TRBV25-1; length: 12
DNA: TGCGCCAGCAGAACCCGGCTAGCGGGAGCAACAGATACGCAGTATTTT; CDR3: CASRTRLAGATDTQYF; J: TRBJ2-3; D: TRBD2; size: .; V: TRBV5-1; length: 16
DNA: TGTGCCAGTACAGGGACGTCCTACGAGCAGTACTTC; CDR3: CASTGTSYEQYF; J: TRBJ2-7; D: .; size: many; V: TRBV28; length: 12
DNA: TGCGCCAGCAGTGAGCAGGGTACCACTGAAGCTTTCTTT; CDR3: CASSEQGTTEAFF; J: TRBJ1-1; D: .; size: .; V: TRBV10-1; length: 13
DNA: TGCGCCAGCAGCCCCATGAAAGAGCCAGGGCCCACTAACAATGAGCAGTTCTTC; CDR3: CASSPMKEPGPTNNEQFF; J: TRBJ2-1; D: .; size: .; V: TRBV4-3; length: 18
DNA: TGTGCCAGCAGCGTAAGGGGACTAGCGGGAACTATATCCCAAGAGACCCAGTACTTC; CDR3: CASSVRGLAGTISQETQYF; J: TRBJ2-5; D: TRBD2; size: .; V: TRBV9; length: 19
DNA: TGTGCCAGCAGCGCCTCGACAGGAGATGAAAAACTGTTTTTT; CDR3: CASSASTGDEKLFF; J: TRBJ1-4; D: .; size: .; V: TRBV9; length: 14
DNA: TGCGCCAGCAGTGAAATGAGGGACTCATACAATGAGCAGTTCTTC; CDR3: CASSEMRDSYNEQFF; J: TRBJ2-1; D: .; size: .; V: TRBV10-1; length: 15
DNA: TGTGCCAGCAGTAAATCGGGACAGGGCTGGACTGAAGCTTTCTTT; CDR3: CASSKSGQGWTEAFF; J: TRBJ1-1; D: TRBD1; size: .; V: TRBV27; length: 15
DNA: TGTGCCAGCAGCCTTCGGGCCACCTATGGCTACACCTTC; CDR3: CASSLRATYGYTF; J: TRBJ1-2; D: .; size: few; V: TRBV27; length: 13
DNA: TGTGCCAGCAGCCCGAGGGACAGACCGAATCAGCCCCAGCATTTT; CDR3: CASSPRDRPNQPQHF; J: TRBJ1-5; D: TRBD1; size: few; V: TRBV7-8; length: 15
DNA: TGTGCCAGCAGCTTGGGTGTGCGGGGGGACTACGAGCAGTACTTC; CDR3: CASSLGVRGDYEQYF; J: TRBJ2-7; D: TRBD2; size: .; V: TRBV5-4; length: 15
DNA: TGTGCCAGCAGCTTTAGCGGGATGGGGGAGACCCAGTACTTC; CDR3: CASSFSGMGETQYF; J: TRBJ2-5; D: TRBD2; size: once; V: TRBV5-5; length: 14
DNA: TGCGCCAGCAGCCAATCCGCCGGGACAGGGTCAGAGACCCAGTACTTC; CDR3: CASSQSAGTGSETQYF; J: TRBJ2-5; D: TRBD1; size: .; V: TRBV4-1; length: 16
DNA: TGTGCCAGCAGCCTTCAGACTAGCGGGGCATACAATGAGCAGTTCTTC; CDR3: CASSLQTSGAYNEQFF; J: TRBJ2-1; D: TRBD2; size: .; V: TRBV4-2; length: 16
DNA: TGTGCCAGCAGCTACGCCCCAGGGGCCTCCTATGGCTACACCTTC; CDR3: CASSYAPGASYGYTF; J: TRBJ1-2; D: .; size: .; V: TRBV6-5; length: 15
DNA: TGCGCCAGCAGCTTGTCTCACCCCGGAGGGGGCGAGCAGTACTTC; CDR3: CASSLSHPGGGEQYF; J: TRBJ2-7; D: .; size: .; V: TRBV5-1; length: 15
DNA: TGTGCCAGCAGCCCCCTTGGGACAACCTTTGAGGAATTCGATGAGCAGTTCTTC; CDR3: CASSPLGTTFEEFDEQFF; J: TRBJ2-1; D: .; size: .; V: TRBV7-9; length: 18
DNA: TGCGCCAGCAGCCAGGTGGCCTACAGGGCCTCCTACAATGAGCAGTTCTTC; CDR3: CASSQVAYRASYNEQFF; J: TRBJ2-1; D: .; size: .; V: TRBV4-1; length: 17
DNA: TGTGCCAGCAGCTTAGCGGCTAGCGGGAGTCAGTTCTTC; CDR3: CASSLAASGSQFF; J: TRBJ2-1; D: TRBD2; size: .; V: TRBV11-2; length: 13
DNA: TGTGCCAGCAGCCGCGGCAGCGGGGGCTACGAGCAGTACTTC; CDR3: CASSRGSGGYEQYF; J: TRBJ2-7; D: TRBD2; size: .; V: TRBV6-5; length: 14
DNA: TGTGCCAGCTCACCACCCACGGACCGCTACGAGCAGTACTTC; CDR3: CASSPPTDRYEQYF; J: TRBJ2-7; D: .; size: .; V: TRBV18; length: 14
DNA: TGTGCCATCGGGGCGAAGTCAGATACGCAGTATTTT; CDR3: CAIGAKSDTQYF; J: TRBJ2-3; D: .; size: .; V: TRBV28; length: 12
DNA: TGTGCCACCAGCAGAGGGGAACAGGGAGCGTCAACTAATGAAAAACTGTTTTTT; CDR3: CATSRGEQGASTNEKLFF; J: TRBJ1-4; D: .; size: few; V: TRBV15; length: 18
DNA: TGTGCCAGCGGACTACTAGGCCTCGGCACCGGGGAGCTGTTTTTT; CDR3: CASGLLGLGTGELFF; J: TRBJ2-2; D: .; size: .; V: TRBV6-5; length: 15
DNA: TGTGCCAGCAGCAAAAGCCAGGACAGGGGAAGGTTAAATGAGCAGTTCTTC; CDR3: CASSKSQDRGRLNEQFF; J: TRBJ2-1; D: .; size: .; V: TRBV21-1; length: 17
DNA: TGTGCCAGCAGTAAGACACAGGGCCCCAGTAGAGGCTACACCTTC; CDR3: CASSKTQGPSRGYTF; J: TRBJ1-2; D: .; size: once; V: TRBV27; length: 15
DNA: TGTGCCAGCAGCTTAGCGGGAGCGGTCACAGATACGCAGTATTTT; CDR3: CASSLAGAVTDTQYF; J: TRBJ2-3; D: TRBD2; size: .; V: TRBV28; length: 15
DNA: TGTGCCAGCAGTTATGGCTCTGGAAACACCATATATTTT; CDR3: CASSYGSGNTIYF; J: TRBJ1-3; D: .; size: .; V: TRBV6-5; length: 13
DNA: TGTGCCAGCAGTTACGGGCAAGTCCGCGAGCAGTACTTC; CDR3: CASSYGQVREQYF; J: TRBJ2-7; D: .; size: .; V: TRBV6-5; length: 13
DNA: TGCAGTGCAACCGACGTTAATGGCTACACCTTC; CDR3: CSATDVNGYTF; J: TRBJ1-2; D: .; size: .; V: TRBV20-1; length: 11
DNA: TGTGCCAGCAGCCAGTTGGCGGGTAACGAGCAGTACTTC; CDR3: CASSQLAGNEQYF; J: TRBJ2-7; D: .; size: .; V: TRBV7-9; length: 13
DNA: TGTGCCAGCAGTATCGGGACAGGGTTAGGAGAGCAGTACTTC; CDR3: CASSIGTGLGEQYF; J: TRBJ2-7; D: TRBD1; size: .; V: TRBV28; length: 14